This T cell receptor (beta chain) was sequenced in a study of response to subunit inactivated influenza vaccine. Study findings and constraints: Authors suggested seasonal influenza vaccinations each recruit few new T cells.

MiXCR was run by TCRdb on the RT-PCR reads, yielding one entry per CDR3 protein. The repertoire holds around 200,000 distinct CDR3 sequences, around 9% seen once, with 11% in the top ten. About this clonotype itself: Its antigen is unidentified.

The CDR3 totals 13 residues. CDR1 is DFQATT, CDR2 SNEGSKA, per germline (reference sequence). V was pared by 2 bases and J by 2 bases, with 8 bases between. The source material was non-naive T cells sorted from PBMCs, sampled on the day of vaccination. The gene calls are TRBV20-1 and TRBJ2-3, with a weak D call TRBD1 (6 bases). This sequence originates from a man aged 45-65 years who received an inactivated influenza vaccine. The CDR3 DNA follows: TGCAGTGCTAGAATGGGGGCCACAGATACGCAGTATTTT. Translated, it gives CSARMGATDTQYF.